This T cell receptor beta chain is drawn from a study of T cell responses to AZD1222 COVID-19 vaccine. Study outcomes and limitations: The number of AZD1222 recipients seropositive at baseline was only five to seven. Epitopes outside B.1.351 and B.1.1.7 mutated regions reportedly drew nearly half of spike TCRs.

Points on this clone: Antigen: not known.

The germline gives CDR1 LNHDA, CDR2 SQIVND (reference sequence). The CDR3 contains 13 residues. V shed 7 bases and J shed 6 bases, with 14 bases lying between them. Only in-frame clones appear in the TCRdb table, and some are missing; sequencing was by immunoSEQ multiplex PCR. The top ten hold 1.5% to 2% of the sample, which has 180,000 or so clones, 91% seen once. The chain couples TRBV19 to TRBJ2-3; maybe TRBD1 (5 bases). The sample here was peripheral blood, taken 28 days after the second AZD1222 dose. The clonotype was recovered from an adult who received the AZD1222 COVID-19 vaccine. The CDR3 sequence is CASNQDISDTQYF. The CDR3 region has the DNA TGTGCCAGTAACCAGGACATTTCTGATACGCAGTATTTT.